This T cell receptor (beta chain) stems from a study of blood T cell repertoires in COVID-19. Overall study context: The United States, Italy and Spain provided the acute and convalescent COVID-19 samples. PBMCs, B-cell-depleted T cells, or T cells provided the cDNA or gDNA that made up the material.

Per the original methods: Estimation of nucleated cell counts relied on the amplification of reference gene primers. Method: immunoSEQ multiplex PCR; TCRdb's copy keeps in-frame clones and lacks some. V and J calls plus clone size are reproduced from that table; the DNA served to infer D and trimming. The sample holds 300,000 to 350,000 clones; roughly 90% are singletons and the top ten take more than 2%. CDR3 length: 13 amino acids. V was clipped by 4 bases and J by 9 bases; unmatched bases: 7. CDR1 SQVTM and CDR2 ANQGSEA come from the germline V gene. V and J are TRBV29-1 and TRBJ2-1, with 9 bases that match TRBD2. This TCR was recovered from a man between 18 and 35 years old with active or convalescent COVID-19. Sequenced input: peripheral blood. CDR3 bases: TGCAGCGTTGCTCCCCCGCGGGGGGGTGAGCAGTTCTTC. Encoded protein: CSVAPPRGGEQFF.